This T cell receptor (beta chain) was obtained from a study of T cells in Graves' hyperthyroidism and ophthalmopathy. General study points: Most thyroid clonotypes expanded above 0.001 appeared in blood too.

Not enrolled were patients with uncontrolled infection, other autoimmune disease, pregnancy or lactation. In making diagnoses, clinical symptoms, serum thyroxine and TRAb, thyroid ultrasound and orbital computed tomography were all used. Regions amplified from RNA transcripts were the TCR beta CDR3 regions. The HTBI set primed first-round TCR CDR3 RT-PCR. TCRdb re-derived calls from the multiplex PCR reads in MiXCR, one entry per CDR3 protein. The sample lists about 330,000 distinct CDR3 sequences; roughly 13% were seen once. This clonotype showed up many times. Its antigen is still unknown. Germline V lookup: CDR1 KGHDR, CDR2 SFDVKD. The CDR3 has 15 amino acids. V shed 7 bases, J shed 2 bases, and the junction held 8 bases outside the gene matches.

This clonotype was sampled from a woman between 40 and 50 years old with Graves' ophthalmopathy. The specimen was blood. J is TRBJ2-5 and V is TRBV24-1, with 8 bases that match TRBD1. CDR3 nucleotide sequence: TGTGCCACCAGCCCCCAGGGGGCCGGGCAAGAGACCCAGTACTTC. It translates to CATSPQGAGQETQYF.